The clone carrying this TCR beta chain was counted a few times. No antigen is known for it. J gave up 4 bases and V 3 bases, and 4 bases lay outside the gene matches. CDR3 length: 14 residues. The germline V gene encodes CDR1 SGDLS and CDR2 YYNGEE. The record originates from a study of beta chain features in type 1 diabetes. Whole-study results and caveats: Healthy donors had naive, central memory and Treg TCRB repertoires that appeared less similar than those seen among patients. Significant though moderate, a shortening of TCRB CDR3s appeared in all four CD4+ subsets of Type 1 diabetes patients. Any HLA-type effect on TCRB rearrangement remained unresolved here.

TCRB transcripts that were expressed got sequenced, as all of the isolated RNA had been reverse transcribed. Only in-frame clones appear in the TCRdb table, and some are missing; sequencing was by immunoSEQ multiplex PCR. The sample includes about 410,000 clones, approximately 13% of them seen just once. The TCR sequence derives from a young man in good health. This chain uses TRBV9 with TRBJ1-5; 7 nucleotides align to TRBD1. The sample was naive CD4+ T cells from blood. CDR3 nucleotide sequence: TGTGCCAGCAGCGGACAGGGCGTAAATCAGCCCCAGCATTTT. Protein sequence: CASSGQGVNQPQHF.